The T cell receptor beta chain described here comes from a study of T cell repertoires in ileal Crohn's disease. Study-level information: At surgery, 30% to 35% of patients smoked, with median disease duration approximately 8 years.

Regarding the study as a whole: Active smokers at surgery had more clonal expansions than non-smokers. High-frequency clones were more common in sorted CD8 than CD4 cells.

Of note for this clone: Its specificity is unknown.

Profiling relied on immunoSEQ multiplex PCR, and the TCRdb table lists in-frame clones only, not all of them. The sample gives approximately 4,000 clones, 85% of which show up once; roughly 14% is in the top ten. Specified time point: neoterminal ileum biopsy at postoperative endoscopy, about 6 months after surgery. Input material: ileal tissue. The source of this sequence is an adult with Crohn's disease.

As DNA, the CDR3 is TGTGCCAGCAGCCAGCGTGACTCCTCCTACAATGAGCAGTTCTTC. Its translation is CASSQRDSSYNEQFF. The genes are TRBV4-2 and TRBJ2-1; D uncertain. Between the trimmed V and J ends, which lost 3 bases and 0 bases, there was a span of 9 bases. The CDR3 has 15 residues. Germline CDR1 is LGHNA and CDR2 is YNFKEQ.